The next 18 T cell receptor beta chains were all read from a single sample in a study of T cells in Graves' hyperthyroidism and ophthalmopathy. Amplification targeted TCR beta CDR3 regions from RNA transcripts. The HTBI primer set drove a first-round RT-PCR of the TCR CDR3. TCRdb re-called the multiplex PCR reads with MiXCR, one entry per CDR3 protein. Among almost 600,000 distinct CDR3 sequences listed, 14% were seen once. Sequenced: blood. The receptors derive from a woman aged 30 to 39 with Graves' hyperthyroidism that later progressed to Graves' ophthalmopathy.

This clonotype was picked up many times. V usage is TRBV27 and J usage is TRBJ2-3; D remains unclear. The CDR3 loop spans 18 amino acids. Germline-derived CDR1 and CDR2 are MNHEY and SMNVEV (reference sequence). V lost 5 bases and J lost 4, with 25 bases in between. In DNA form, the CDR3 reads TGTGCCAGCAGTCAACTATTTGGAAGCACGATTGTCTCAGATACGCAGTATTTT. Its translation is CASSQLFGSTIVSDTQYF.

This clonotype was picked up many times. This sequence joins TRBV3-2 and TRBJ2-3; the table's D call, TRBD1, was not checked against the DNA. TRBV3-2 is a pseudogene. The CDR3 consists of 9 residues. In DNA form, the CDR3 reads TGTGCCATTGGGACATCGCAGTATTTT. It is translated as CAIGTSQYF.

The sample holds a few counts of this clonotype. The chain employs TRBV7-9 and TRBJ2-7; D is unclear. Trimming removed 4 bases from V and 8 bases from J, with 18 bases in between. The CDR3 sequence is 14 residues long. The germline CDR1 and CDR2 sequences are SEHNR and FQNEAQ (reference sequence). The DNA for the CDR3 is TGTGCCAGCAGCTCCGGCGCCGGTGGCTTACAGCAGTACTTC. This codes for CASSSGAGGLQQYF.

The chain is built from TRBV3-1 and TRBJ2-7; D gene unclear. CDR1 is LGHDT, CDR2 YNNKEL, per germline (reference sequence). The CDR3 spans 15 residues. Trimming took 0 bases from V and 5 from J, leaving 14 bases between them. CDR3 sequence reads: CASSQERLFTNEQYF. DNA for the CDR3: TGTGCCAGCAGCCAAGAAAGACTGTTTACGAACGAGCAGTACTTC.

The chain carries TRBV19 and TRBJ1-1; D gene unclear. Germline CDR1 LNHDA, CDR2 SQIVND (reference sequence). V was trimmed by 0 bases and J by 3 bases, leaving 23 bases between them. The CDR3 is made up of 19 amino acids. CDR3 amino acids: CASSIDRFVFGFPDTEAFF. For the CDR3, the DNA is TGTGCCAGTAGTATAGATCGGTTTGTATTCGGGTTCCCGGACACTGAAGCTTTCTTT. Together with reference TRBV19 and TRBJ1-1, the CDR3 gives the full variable domain: DGGITQSPKYLFRKEGQNVTLSCEQNLNHDAMYWYRQDPGQGLRLIYYSQIVNDFQKGDIAEGYSVSREKKESFPLTVTSAQKNPTAFYLCASSIDRFVFGFPDTEAFFGQGTRLTVV.

This clonotype was recorded at least ten times. J is TRBJ2-3 and V is TRBV7-9; maybe TRBD2 (5 bases). CDR3 size: 15 residues. Germline V gene lookup returns CDR1 SEHNR and CDR2 FQNEAQ (reference sequence). Trimming removed 2 bases from V and 0 bases from J, with 9 bases in between. The DNA of the CDR3 is TGTGCCAGCAGCTTATCGAGCGGTAGCACAGATACGCAGTATTTT. Protein: CASSLSSGSTDTQYF.

For this clonotype: A much bigger clone sits one base away, suggesting this may be a read error. The genes are TRBV7-2 and TRBJ1-2, with D unclear. The germline V and J ends were trimmed by 1 base and 7 bases, with 10 bases remaining between them. This CDR3 region has 13 residues. The V gene's germline CDR1 is SGHTA and CDR2 FQGNSA. The CDR3 bases are TGTGCCAGCAGCTTAGGTATCAAAGGTGGCTACACCTTC. Amino acids: CASSLGIKGGYTF.

In its sample, this clonotype was seen a few times. The rearrangement uses TRBV5-8 and TRBJ2-7; 10 nucleotides line up with TRBD2. The ends lost 2 bases at V and 7 bases at J; junction bases unmatched: 12. Germline CDR1 is SGHTS and CDR2 is YDEGEE. CDR3 length equals 16 residues. The CDR3 nucleotides read TGTGCCAGCAGCTTTGGTCGCCCTAGCGGGAGTCGGGAGCAGTACTTC. This sequence encodes CASSFGRPSGSREQYF. The full variable domain, in which reference TRBV5-8 and TRBJ2-7 provide the parts outside the CDR3, is EAGVTQSPTHLIKTRGQQATLRCSPISGHTSVYWYQQALGLGLQFLLWYDEGEERNRGNFPPRFSGRQFPNYSSELNVNALELEDSALYLCASSFGRPSGSREQYFGPGTRLTVT.

This clonotype was found many times. This chain joins TRBV6-8 and TRBJ2-1; D is perhaps TRBD1 or TRBD2 (5 bases each). CDR1 is MNHGY, CDR2 SAAAGT, per germline. The ends were cut back, 2 bases at V and 4 bases at J, with 15 bases in the middle. The CDR3 is 16 residues long. CDR3 amino acids: CASSYGSGPLYNEQFF. The CDR3 coding sequence is TGTGCCAGCAGTTACGGTTCGGGACCACTGTACAATGAGCAGTTCTTC.

This clonotype was found a few times. This chain joins TRBV30 and TRBJ2-7; 7 positions match TRBD1. V shed 2 bases and J 2 bases; nucleotides not matched to a gene: 6. This CDR3 contains 14 residues. Germline V lookup: CDR1 GTSNPN, CDR2 SVGIG (reference sequence). The CDR3, as DNA: TGTGCCTGGAGTCACGCAGGGGGTACCTACGAGCAGTACTTC. Protein product: CAWSHAGGTYEQYF.

The chain uses TRBV24-1 and TRBJ2-3; D gene ambiguous. In germline, CDR1 is KGHDR, CDR2 SFDVKD. The CDR3 runs 14 residues. Trimming removed 5 bases at V and 2 bases at J, with 10 bases between. The CDR3 here is CATSGSLSTDTQYF. The CDR3 nucleotides read TGTGCCACCAGTGGCAGCCTTTCCACAGATACGCAGTATTTT.

This clonotype has a count of ten or more. The chain links TRBV7-8 to TRBJ2-5, with 10 bases that match TRBD2. CDR3 length: 15 residues. Trimming took 6 bases from V and 4 from J; bases not matched to a gene: 8. CDR1 is SGHVS, CDR2 FQNEAQ, per germline. CDR3 protein: CASSATSGASETQYF. The CDR3 DNA reads TGTGCCAGCAGTGCAACTAGCGGGGCATCAGAGACCCAGTACTTC.

This clonotype showed up many times. The rearrangement links TRBV7-8 to TRBJ1-1; perhaps TRBD1 as D (5 bases). Germline CDR1 SGHVS, CDR2 FQNEAQ. V was clipped by 7 bases and J by 6 bases, with 18 bases between them. The CDR3 spans 14 residues. For the CDR3, the DNA is TGTGCCAGCACCTTTGGAGGGGTCGGGCCTGAAGCTTTCTTT. This sequence encodes CASTFGGVGPEAFF. Based on the CDR3 plus reference TRBV7-8 and TRBJ1-1, the full variable domain is GAGVSQSPRYKVAKRGQDVALRCDPISGHVSLFWYQQALGQGPEFLTYFQNEAQLDKSGLPSDRFFAERPEGSVSTLKIQRTQQEDSAVYLCASTFGGVGPEAFFGQGTRLTVV.

The rearrangement uses TRBV27 and TRBJ2-1; 11 bases fit TRBD2. CDR1 is MNHEY, CDR2 SMNVEV, per germline (reference sequence). V lost 5 bases to trimming and J lost 0 bases; unmatched junction nucleotides: 3. The length of the CDR3 is 16 residues. The CDR3 coding sequence is TGTGCCAGCAGTCTGACTAGCGGGATCTCCTACAATGAGCAGTTCTTC. Its protein product is CASSLTSGISYNEQFF.

The V and J genes are TRBV29-1 and TRBJ2-3, with no clear D. The CDR3 is 10 residues long. Trimming took 4 bases from V and 6 from J, leaving 5 bases between them. CDR1 SQVTM and CDR2 ANQGSEA come from the germline V gene. In nucleotides, the CDR3 is TGCAGCGTTGCGTCTGATACGCAGTATTTT. Translation gives CSVASDTQYF.

This clonotype showed up many times. The V call is TRBV28, the J call TRBJ2-5, with D uncertain. This CDR3 region has 14 residues. Between the trimmed V and J ends, which lost 6 bases and 2 bases, there was a span of 13 bases. CDR1 and CDR2 from the germline V gene are MDHEN and SYDVKM. The CDR3 protein is CASSYPGLQETQYF. The CDR3 DNA follows: TGTGCCAGCAGCTATCCCGGGCTTCAAGAGACCCAGTACTTC.

This clonotype has just a few counts. The chain carries TRBV5-5 and TRBJ2-1; no definite D call. The V end was cut by 0 bases, the J end by 0 bases, with 10 bases between. The CDR3 spans 16 residues. The germline CDR1 and CDR2 sequences are SGHKS and YYEKEE (reference sequence). Written as DNA, the CDR3 is TGTGCCAGCAGCTTGGAGCCGGCCAGCTCCTACAATGAGCAGTTCTTC. Translated: CASSLEPASSYNEQFF.

V gene TRBV14 combines with J gene TRBJ2-7; D not certain. The length of the CDR3 is 12 residues. Germline V gene data show CDR1 as SGHDN and CDR2 as FVKESK. V was shortened by 1 base and J by 6 bases, with 7 bases between the two germline ends. This chain's CDR3 is CASSQVWPEQYF. CDR3 in DNA: TGTGCCAGCAGCCAAGTTTGGCCCGAGCAGTACTTC.